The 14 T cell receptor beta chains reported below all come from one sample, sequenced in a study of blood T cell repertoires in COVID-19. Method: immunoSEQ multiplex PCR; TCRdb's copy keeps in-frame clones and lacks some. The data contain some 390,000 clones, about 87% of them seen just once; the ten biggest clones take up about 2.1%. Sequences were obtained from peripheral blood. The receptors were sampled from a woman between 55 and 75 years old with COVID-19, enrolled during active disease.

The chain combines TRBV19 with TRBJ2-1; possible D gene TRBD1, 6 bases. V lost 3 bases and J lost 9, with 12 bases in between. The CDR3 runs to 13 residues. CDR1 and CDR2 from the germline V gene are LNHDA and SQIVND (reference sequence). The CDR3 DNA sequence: TGTGCCAGTAGTATGGGGGCCAGGGGTGAGCAGTTCTTC. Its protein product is CASSMGARGEQFF.

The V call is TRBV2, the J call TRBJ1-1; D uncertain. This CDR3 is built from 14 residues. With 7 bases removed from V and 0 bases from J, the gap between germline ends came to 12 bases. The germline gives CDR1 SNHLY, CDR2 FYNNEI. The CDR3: CASTPESLNTEAFF. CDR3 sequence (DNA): TGTGCCAGCACCCCTGAGTCCCTGAACACTGAAGCTTTCTTT.

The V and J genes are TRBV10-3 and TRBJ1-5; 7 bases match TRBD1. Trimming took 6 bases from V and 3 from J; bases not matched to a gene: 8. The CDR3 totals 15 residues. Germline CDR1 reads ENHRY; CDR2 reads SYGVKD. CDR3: CAISPGQADNQPQHF. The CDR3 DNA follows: TGTGCCATCAGCCCTGGACAGGCCGACAATCAGCCCCAGCATTTT.

DNA of the CDR3: TGTGCCAGCAGCCAAGCAGACTCGGGCTACACCTTC. The encoded protein is CASSQADSGYTF. This chain uses TRBV3-1 (or the pseudogene TRBV3-2) with TRBJ1-2; D not certain. This CDR3 contains 12 residues. In germline, CDR1 is LGHDT, CDR2 YNNKEL (reference sequence). The V gene lost 1 base and the J gene lost 8 bases, with 8 bases spanning the gap.

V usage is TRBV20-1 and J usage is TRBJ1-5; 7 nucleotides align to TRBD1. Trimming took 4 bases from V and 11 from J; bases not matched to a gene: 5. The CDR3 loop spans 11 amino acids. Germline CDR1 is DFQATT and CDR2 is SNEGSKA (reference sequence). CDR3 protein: CSANRGSAQHF. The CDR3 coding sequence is TGCAGTGCTAACAGGGGATCAGCCCAGCATTTT.

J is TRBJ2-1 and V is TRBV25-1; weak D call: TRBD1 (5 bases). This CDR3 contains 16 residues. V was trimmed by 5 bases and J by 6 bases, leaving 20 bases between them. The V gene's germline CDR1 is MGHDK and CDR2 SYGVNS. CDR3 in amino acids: CASSPPKGVGLNEQFF. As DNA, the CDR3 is TGTGCCAGCAGTCCCCCCAAAGGGGTAGGCCTCAATGAGCAGTTCTTC. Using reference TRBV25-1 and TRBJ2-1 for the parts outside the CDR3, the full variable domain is EADIYQTPRYLVIGTGKKITLECSQTMGHDKMYWYQQDPGMELHLIHYSYGVNSTEKGDLSSESTVSRIRTEHFPLTLESARPSHTSQYLCASSPPKGVGLNEQFFGPGTRLTVL.

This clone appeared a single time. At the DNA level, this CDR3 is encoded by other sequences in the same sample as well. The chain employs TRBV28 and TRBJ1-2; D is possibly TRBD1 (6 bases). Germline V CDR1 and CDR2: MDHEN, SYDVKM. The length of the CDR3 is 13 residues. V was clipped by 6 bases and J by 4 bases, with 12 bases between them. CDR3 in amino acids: CASSPGQIYGYTF. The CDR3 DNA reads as TGTGCCAGCAGCCCTGGACAGATCTATGGCTACACCTTC.

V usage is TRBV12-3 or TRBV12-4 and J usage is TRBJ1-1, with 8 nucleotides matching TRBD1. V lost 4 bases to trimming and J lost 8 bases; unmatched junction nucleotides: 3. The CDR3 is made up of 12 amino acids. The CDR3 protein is CASSYRTGEAFF. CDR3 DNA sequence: TGTGCCAGCAGTTATCGGACAGGGGAAGCTTTCTTT.

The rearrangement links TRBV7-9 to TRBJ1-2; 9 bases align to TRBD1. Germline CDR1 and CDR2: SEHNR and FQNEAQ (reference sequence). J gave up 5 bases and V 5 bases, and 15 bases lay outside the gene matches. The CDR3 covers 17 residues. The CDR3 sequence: CASSPSGQGLIPYGYTF. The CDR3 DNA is TGTGCCAGCAGCCCTTCGGGACAGGGTCTAATTCCTTATGGCTACACCTTC.

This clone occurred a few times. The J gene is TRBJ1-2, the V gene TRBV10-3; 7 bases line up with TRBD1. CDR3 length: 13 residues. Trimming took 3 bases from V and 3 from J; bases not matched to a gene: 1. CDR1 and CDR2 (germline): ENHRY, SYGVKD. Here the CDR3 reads CAISDQGDYGYTF. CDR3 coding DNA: TGTGCCATCAGTGATCAGGGGGACTATGGCTACACCTTC.

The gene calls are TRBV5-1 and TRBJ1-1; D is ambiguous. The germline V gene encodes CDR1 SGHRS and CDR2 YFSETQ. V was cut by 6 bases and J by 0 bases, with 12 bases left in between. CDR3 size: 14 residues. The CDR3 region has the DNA TGCGCCAGCACACGGGAGATAATGAACACTGAAGCTTTCTTT. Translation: CASTREIMNTEAFF.

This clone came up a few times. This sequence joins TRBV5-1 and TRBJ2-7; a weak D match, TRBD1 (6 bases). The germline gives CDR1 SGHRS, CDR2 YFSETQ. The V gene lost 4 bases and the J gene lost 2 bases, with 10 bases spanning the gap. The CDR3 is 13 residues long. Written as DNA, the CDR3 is TGCGCCAGCAGCCACGGGACAACCTACGAGCAGTACTTC. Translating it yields CASSHGTTYEQYF.

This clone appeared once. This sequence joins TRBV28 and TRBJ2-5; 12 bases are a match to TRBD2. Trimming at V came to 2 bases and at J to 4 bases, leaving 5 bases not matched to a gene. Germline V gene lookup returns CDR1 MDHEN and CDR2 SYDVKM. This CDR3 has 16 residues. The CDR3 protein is CASSLTSGGFIETQYF. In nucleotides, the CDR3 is TGTGCCAGCAGTTTAACTAGCGGGGGGTTTATAGAGACCCAGTACTTC.

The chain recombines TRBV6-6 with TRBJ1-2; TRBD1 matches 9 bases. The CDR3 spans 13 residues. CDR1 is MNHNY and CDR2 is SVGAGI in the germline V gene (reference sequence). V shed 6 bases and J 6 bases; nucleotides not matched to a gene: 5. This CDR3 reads CASSLGQGDGYTF. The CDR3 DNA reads TGTGCCAGCAGCCTGGGACAGGGTGATGGCTACACCTTC.